The 24 T cell receptor beta chains in this list originate from one sample, sequenced in a study of regulatory T cells in long-lasting Graves disease. Arm-PCR of CDR3 regions with iRepertoire HTBI primers generated TCR beta libraries. A single record per CDR3 protein comes from TCRdb applying MiXCR to the multiplex PCR reads. The sample includes some 420,000 distinct CDR3 sequences, approximately 22% seen only once; the top ten take 10% to 15%. Stated time point: persistent/refractory GD, antithyroid drugs over 5 years with positive TRAb. Extracted PBMC RNA gave rise to the TCR library. Sequencing used peripheral blood mononuclear cells (PBMCs), obtained when the disease was refractory, from a patient treated with antithyroid drugs. These receptors were collected from a female donor with Graves disease.

This clonotype appeared many times. The CDR3 sequence: CASSRSGKETQYF. In DNA form, the CDR3 reads TGTGCCAGCAGCCGTAGCGGAAAAGAGACCCAGTACTTC. This chain connects TRBV12-3 or TRBV12-4 to TRBJ2-5; TRBD2 might be the D (6 bases). The CDR3 has 13 residues. V lost 6 bases and J 3 bases, leaving 11 bases between the germline ends.

This clonotype was seen more than once but under ten times. This chain joins TRBV9 and TRBJ2-7; 8 positions match TRBD2. The CDR3 covers 16 residues. The V segment lost 4 bases and the J segment 6 bases; nucleotides outside the gene matches: 15. The germline CDR1 and CDR2 sequences are SGDLS and YYNGEE. This CDR3 reads CASSLKGGSGMVEQYF. CDR3 bases: TGTGCCAGCAGCCTTAAAGGGGGTAGCGGGATGGTCGAGCAGTACTTC.

This clonotype showed up many times. This chain joins TRBV19 and TRBJ1-5, with D hard to call. CDR3 length: 15 amino acids. Germline V gene sequence: CDR1 LNHDA, CDR2 SQIVND (reference sequence). V lost 5 bases, J lost 6 bases, and 17 bases lay in between. The CDR3 nucleotides read TGTGCCAGTAGTTGGGCACACAAGGGCGGTCAGCCCCAGCATTTT. It is translated as CASSWAHKGGQPQHF.

This clonotype was seen only a few times. This chain connects TRBV11-1 to TRBJ2-7; no reliable D call. V dropped 0 bases and J dropped 1 base, with 7 bases sitting between them. Germline V lookup: CDR1 SGHAT, CDR2 FQDESV (reference sequence). The CDR3 is 14 residues long. The CDR3 reads CASSLAPISYEQYF. The CDR3 bases are TGTGCCAGCAGCTTAGCGCCTATTTCCTACGAGCAGTACTTC.

This clonotype occurred a few times. CDR3 region: CSAGGQGSGELFF. For the CDR3, the DNA is TGCAGCGCTGGGGGACAGGGATCCGGGGAGCTGTTTTTT. The gene calls are TRBV29-1 and TRBJ2-2, with 9 positions matching TRBD1. Germline V CDR1 and CDR2: SQVTM, ANQGSEA. CDR3 length equals 13 residues. The V gene end was trimmed by 7 bases and the J gene end by 6 bases; junction bases not matched to a gene: 6.

This clonotype is a singleton in its sample. This chain links TRBV5-1 with TRBJ2-5; D is unresolved. Trimming removed 0 bases from V and 4 bases from J, with 13 bases in between. Per the germline V gene, CDR1 is SGHRS and CDR2 is YFSETQ. This CDR3 region has 15 residues. In nucleotides, the CDR3 is TGCGCCAGCAGCTTGGAAGGGCGGCCGATAGAGACCCAGTACTTC. It is translated as CASSLEGRPIETQYF.

This clonotype has at least ten counts. The V gene is TRBV28, the J gene TRBJ1-1; D perhaps matches TRBD1 (5 bases). This CDR3 is built from 12 residues. Germline CDR1 is MDHEN and CDR2 is SYDVKM. Trimming pared 10 bases from V and 5 bases from J, leaving 14 bases between. The CDR3 region is CATWDRGTEAFF. In DNA form, the CDR3 reads TGTGCCACCTGGGACCGGGGAACTGAAGCTTTCTTT.

The table lists this clonotype with a few counts. The V and J genes are TRBV28 and TRBJ2-3; maybe TRBD2 (6 bases). V lost 7 bases, J lost 0 bases, and 29 bases lay in between. The CDR3 consists of 20 residues. Germline V CDR1 and CDR2: MDHEN, SYDVKM. CDR3 residues: CASTPTSLGLGGTSTDTQYF. The CDR3 DNA sequence: TGTGCCAGCACCCCTACCTCTCTGGGACTCGGCGGCACTAGCACAGATACGCAGTATTTT.

The chain is built from TRBV4-1 and TRBJ2-5; D ambiguous. The germline gives CDR1 MGHRA, CDR2 YSYEKL. V gave up 1 base and J gave up 2 bases, with 8 bases separating them. The CDR3 spans 14 residues. CDR3 nucleotide sequence: TGCGCCAGCAGCCAAGTGGCTAATCAAGAGACCCAGTACTTC. Translated: CASSQVANQETQYF.

This clonotype occurred a few times. The genes are TRBV10-3 and TRBJ1-5; D unclear. V lost 6 bases and J 0 bases, leaving 9 bases between the germline ends. Germline CDR1 ENHRY, CDR2 SYGVKD. The CDR3 consists of 14 residues. CDR3 nucleotides: TGTGCCATCAGAGCAGACCTTAGCAATCAGCCCCAGCATTTT. Translated: CAIRADLSNQPQHF.

The chain employs TRBV3-1 and TRBJ2-7; TRBD1 is a possible D gene (6 bases). The germline gives CDR1 LGHDT, CDR2 YNNKEL (reference sequence). The length of the CDR3 is 14 residues. Trimming stripped 2 bases from V and 2 bases from J, with 10 bases between. The CDR3 DNA reads as TGTGCCAGCAGCCAATCAACAGGGACCTACGAGCAGTACTTC. Its translation: CASSQSTGTYEQYF.

This clonotype was counted ten times or more. V usage is TRBV11-2 and J usage is TRBJ1-1; D uncertain. The CDR3 is made up of 13 amino acids. The germline V and J ends were trimmed by 4 bases and 1 base, with 7 bases remaining between them. The germline V gene has CDR1 SGHAT and CDR2 FQNNGV. The CDR3 coding sequence is TGTGCCAGCAGCTCCCAGAAGAACACTGAAGCTTTCTTT. Translating it yields CASSSQKNTEAFF.

This clonotype has at least ten counts. The genes are TRBV12-3 or TRBV12-4 and TRBJ1-2; 7 bases align to TRBD1. The CDR3 sequence is 15 residues long. Unmatched junction bases numbered 9, after V lost 4 bases and J lost 4 bases. DNA of the CDR3: TGTGCCAGCAGTTCCGACAGGGTTCCCTTCTATGGCTACACCTTC. Its translation is CASSSDRVPFYGYTF.

This clonotype was found many times. The CDR3 region has the DNA TGCAGCGTTGTGACCGGGGAACTAAATGAAAAACTGTTTTTT. It is translated as CSVVTGELNEKLFF. V and J are TRBV29-1 and TRBJ1-4; no firm D call. The CDR3 extends over 14 amino acids. Trimming took 4 bases from V and 5 from J, leaving 14 bases between them. In germline, CDR1 is SQVTM, CDR2 ANQGSEA.

This clonotype has only a few counts. V is TRBV24-1 and J is TRBJ2-1, with 11 positions matching TRBD2. This CDR3 is 15 amino acids long. Germline CDR1 reads KGHDR; CDR2 reads SFDVKD. Germline trimming cut 4 bases from V and 8 bases from J; bases unmatched to any gene: 6. The CDR3 sequence is CATSESSGRLDEQFF. In DNA form, the CDR3 reads TGTGCCACCAGTGAGTCTAGCGGGAGGCTAGATGAGCAGTTCTTC.

This clonotype was detected a few times. The chain is built from TRBV20-1 and TRBJ2-1; no firm D call. The CDR3 is made up of 12 amino acids. Per the germline V gene, CDR1 is DFQATT and CDR2 is SNEGSKA (reference sequence). V was cut by 3 bases and J by 3 bases, with 6 bases left in between. The CDR3 loop reads CSASGYYNEQFF. In nucleotides, the CDR3 is TGCAGTGCTAGCGGGTACTACAATGAGCAGTTCTTC.

This clonotype was detected only a few times. The chain's CDR3 is CASSPATSQVPFPSPMDPEAFF. CDR3 nucleotide sequence: TGTGCCAGCAGTCCGGCCACCTCCCAGGTACCTTTCCCATCTCCGATGGACCCTGAAGCTTTCTTT. The chain links TRBV28 to TRBJ1-1; D remains ambiguous. The germline V and J ends were trimmed by 5 bases and 6 bases, with 40 bases remaining between them. This CDR3 is built from 22 residues. In germline, CDR1 is MDHEN, CDR2 SYDVKM.

At least ten counts were recorded for this clonotype. The chain has TRBV7-8 and TRBJ2-5, with D possibly TRBD1 on 5 matching bases. The germline V and J ends were trimmed by 6 bases and 3 bases, with 11 bases remaining between them. The CDR3 is made up of 13 amino acids. Per the germline V gene, CDR1 is SGHVS and CDR2 is FQNEAQ. CDR3 nucleotide sequence: TGTGCCAGCAGATTTGACAGAGAAGAGACCCAGTACTTC. Protein sequence: CASRFDREETQYF.

In this sample, this clonotype turned up many times. The rearrangement uses TRBV6-1 and TRBJ2-5, with 9 bases aligning to TRBD1. This CDR3 comprises 13 residues. The germline V gene encodes CDR1 MNHNS and CDR2 SASEGT. V gave up 6 bases and J gave up 1 base; unmatched junction bases: 0. The CDR3 is CASRTGGQETQYF. For the CDR3, the DNA is TGTGCCAGCAGGACAGGGGGCCAAGAGACCCAGTACTTC.

In its sample, this clonotype was seen a few times. V is TRBV29-1 and J is TRBJ1-1; the D is unclear. V was pared by 2 bases and J by 4 bases, with 11 bases between. This CDR3 has 13 residues. The germline gives CDR1 SQVTM, CDR2 ANQGSEA. The CDR3 spells CSVEFSMGTEAFF. CDR3 nucleotide sequence: TGCAGCGTTGAATTCTCGATGGGCACTGAAGCTTTCTTT.

This clonotype was seen at least ten times. This chain links TRBV28 with TRBJ2-5, with TRBD2 matching 15 bases. The CDR3 runs to 16 residues. With 6 bases clipped from V and 5 bases from J, the junction kept 7 bases outside the gene matches. Per germline, CDR1 MDHEN and CDR2 SYDVKM. This CDR3 reads CASSRTSGRAGETQYF. CDR3 bases: TGTGCCAGCAGCCGGACTAGCGGGAGGGCCGGGGAGACCCAGTACTTC. The whole variable domain, filled in from reference TRBV28 and TRBJ2-5, reads DVKVTQSSRYLVKRTGEKVFLECVQDMDHENMFWYRQDPGLGLRLIYFSYDVKMKEKGDIPEGYSVSREKKERFSLILESASTNQTSMYLCASSRTSGRAGETQYFGPGTRLLVL.

This clonotype was picked up a small number of times. This chain joins TRBV30 and TRBJ1-6, with D unresolved. V was cut by 2 bases and J by 14 bases, with 10 bases left in between. Germline V gives CDR1 GTSNPN, CDR2 SVGIG (reference sequence). The CDR3 spans 11 residues. The CDR3 DNA follows: TGTGCCTGGAGTTTCCTATCAGCCCTCCACTTT. Translating gives CAWSFLSALHF.

This clonotype was detected only a few times. This rearrangement joins TRBV9 to TRBJ2-3, with 8 bases identical to TRBD2. The germline V gene encodes CDR1 SGDLS and CDR2 YYNGEE. The CDR3 contains 17 residues. J gave up 8 bases and V 0 bases, and 14 bases lay outside the gene matches. CDR3 protein: CASSVGEAGALRVTQYF. In nucleotides, the CDR3 is TGTGCCAGCAGCGTAGGGGAAGCGGGGGCGCTCCGAGTTACGCAGTATTTT.

The chain's CDR3 is CASARGDRGTYEQYF. The CDR3, as DNA: TGTGCCAGCGCCCGGGGGGACAGGGGCACCTACGAGCAGTACTTC. The chain combines TRBV28 with TRBJ2-7, with TRBD1 matching 10 bases. The germline V gene has CDR1 MDHEN and CDR2 SYDVKM. The trim removed 8 bases at V and 2 bases at J, leaving 9 bases unmatched. The CDR3 is 15 amino acids.